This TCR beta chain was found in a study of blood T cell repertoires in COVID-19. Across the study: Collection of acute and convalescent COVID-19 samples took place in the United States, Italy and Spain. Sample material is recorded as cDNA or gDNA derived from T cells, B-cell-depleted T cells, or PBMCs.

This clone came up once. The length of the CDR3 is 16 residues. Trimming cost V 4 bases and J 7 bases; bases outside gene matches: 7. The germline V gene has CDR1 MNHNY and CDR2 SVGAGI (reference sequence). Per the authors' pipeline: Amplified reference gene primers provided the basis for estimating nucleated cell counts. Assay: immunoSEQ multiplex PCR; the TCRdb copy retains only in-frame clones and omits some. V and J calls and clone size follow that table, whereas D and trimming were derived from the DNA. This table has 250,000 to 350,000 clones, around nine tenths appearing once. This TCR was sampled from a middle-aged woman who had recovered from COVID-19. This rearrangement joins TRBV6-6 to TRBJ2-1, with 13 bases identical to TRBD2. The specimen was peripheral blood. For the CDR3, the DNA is TGTGCCAGCAGTTCCCCACTAGCGGGAGGGGCGAATGAGCAGTTCTTC. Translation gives CASSSPLAGGANEQFF.